A single sample gave rise to the 32 T cell receptor beta chains below, sequenced in a study of shared clonotypes between healthy human individuals. Profiling relied on immunoSEQ multiplex PCR, and the TCRdb table lists in-frame clones only, not all of them. The sample lists about 79,000 clones; 50% to 70% were seen once. Sequencing used memory CD8+ T cells sorted from blood. As for subset: CD45RO+ cells pooled with CCR7-negative TemRA cells. These receptors all stem from a man aged 30 to 39 in good health.

This clone was detected a few times. Other DNA sequences in this sample translate to the same CDR3. This rearrangement joins TRBV2 to TRBJ1-5; 9 positions agree with TRBD1. J lost 4 bases, V lost 7 bases, and 2 bases had no gene match. The CDR3 is 13 residues long. Germline loops: CDR1 SNHLY, CDR2 FYNNEI. The CDR3 region has the DNA TGTGCCAGCACCGGGACAGGGAATCAGCCCCAGCATTTT. Its protein product is CASTGTGNQPQHF.

This clone was observed a single time. The V call is TRBV7-5, the J call TRBJ2-1; no check of the table's D call, TRBD2, against the DNA was made. TRBV7-5 is labeled a pseudogene. The CDR3 runs to 14 residues. The CDR3 bases are TGTGCCAGCAGCTCTTCGCGGGAGGGTTATGAGCAGTTCTTC. Its protein product is CASSSSREGYEQFF.

The rearrangement joins TRBV19 to TRBJ1-1; D may be TRBD1 (5 bases). Per germline, CDR1 LNHDA and CDR2 SQIVND (reference sequence). The CDR3 loop spans 13 amino acids. Trimming took 5 bases from V and 4 from J, leaving 11 bases between them. CDR3 sequence reads: CASSLRGSTEAFF. The DNA for the CDR3 is TGTGCCAGTAGTTTGAGGGGATCCACTGAAGCTTTCTTT.

This clone has ten or more counts. The rearrangement uses TRBV27 and TRBJ2-1, with unresolved D. The length of the CDR3 is 13 residues. V dropped 2 bases and J dropped 3 bases, with 5 bases sitting between them. Germline V gene data show CDR1 as MNHEY and CDR2 as SMNVEV (reference sequence). DNA for the CDR3: TGTGCCAGCAGTTTACAAATCTACAATGAGCAGTTCTTC. Translation: CASSLQIYNEQFF.

J is TRBJ2-5 and V is TRBV5-1; weak D call: TRBD2 (5 bases). The germline V and J ends were trimmed by 0 bases and 5 bases, with 8 bases remaining between them. CDR3 length: 13 amino acids. Germline V gives CDR1 SGHRS, CDR2 YFSETQ. CDR3 loop: CASSLAGKETQYF. In DNA, the CDR3 is TGCGCCAGCAGCTTGGCCGGGAAGGAGACCCAGTACTTC.

V is TRBV7-6 and J is TRBJ1-3; D ambiguous. The CDR3 has 15 residues. V dropped 5 bases and J dropped 3 bases, with 14 bases sitting between them. Per the germline V gene, CDR1 is SGHVS and CDR2 is FNYEAQ. The CDR3 DNA is TGTGCCAGCAGCAGTAGACCCGGTAATGGAAACACCATATATTTT. It is translated as CASSSRPGNGNTIYF.

DNA for the CDR3: TGTGCCAGCAGGGCGGGACAGGGTATAAGTAGAGATACGCAGTATTTT. This encodes CASRAGQGISRDTQYF. J is TRBJ2-3 and V is TRBV28, with 9 bases lining up with TRBD1. The CDR3 totals 16 residues. V shed 6 bases and J 5 bases; nucleotides not matched to a gene: 12. Per the germline V gene, CDR1 is MDHEN and CDR2 is SYDVKM.

The V gene is TRBV7-2, the J gene TRBJ1-1; a weak D match, TRBD1 (5 bases). CDR1 is SGHTA, CDR2 FQGNSA, per germline. The V and J ends lost 5 bases and 0 bases respectively, with 10 bases between them. The CDR3 sequence is 14 residues long. This chain's CDR3 is CASSRDPMNTEAFF. As DNA, the CDR3 is TGTGCCAGCAGCCGGGACCCTATGAACACTGAAGCTTTCTTT.

The CDR3 region has the DNA TGTGCCATCAGTGTCCAGGGTTTGTACAATGAGCAGTTCTTC. It translates to CAISVQGLYNEQFF. This chain joins TRBV10-3 and TRBJ2-1; D possibly corresponds to TRBD1 (5 bases). Trimming removed 4 bases from V and 4 bases from J, with 11 bases in between. The CDR3 length is 14 residues. Germline lookup yields CDR1 ENHRY and CDR2 SYGVKD.

This clone was detected only once. With a far larger clone one base away, a read error is the likely cause. Distinct nucleotide sequences in the sample also encode this CDR3. The chain recombines TRBV28 with TRBJ2-3; 9 nucleotides line up with TRBD1. The CDR3 sequence is 15 residues long. Germline V gives CDR1 MDHEN, CDR2 SYDVKM. CDR3 coding DNA: TGTGCCAGCAGTTTAGGACAGGGGCACACAGATACGCAATATTTT. Translated: CASSLGQGHTDTQYF.

In this sample, this clone turned up once. Other DNA sequences in the sample encode the same CDR3. The V gene is TRBV6-1, the J gene TRBJ1-5, with 7 bases aligning to TRBD1. The V gene end was trimmed by 1 base and the J gene end by 2 bases; junction bases not matched to a gene: 2. Germline loops: CDR1 MNHNS, CDR2 SASEGT. This CDR3 spans 15 amino acids. Written as DNA, the CDR3 is TGTGCCAGCAGTGAAGAGGGGGCTGGCAATCAGCCCCAGCATTTT. This translates into CASSEEGAGNQPQHF.

The rearrangement joins TRBV27 to TRBJ2-5; D is uncertain. Per the germline V gene, CDR1 is MNHEY and CDR2 is SMNVEV (reference sequence). Trimming shortened V by 1 base and J by 4 bases, and 7 bases separated the two germline ends. The CDR3 sequence is 13 residues long. CDR3 in DNA: TGTGCCAGCAGTTTATTGTTGGCAGAGACCCAGTACTTC. It yields the protein CASSLLLAETQYF.

The V call is TRBV9, the J call TRBJ2-1, with D unclear. This CDR3 region has 14 residues. Looked up from germline, CDR1 is SGDLS and CDR2 is YYNGEE. The V end lost 0 bases, the J end lost 5 bases, and 9 bases lay between the germline ends. The CDR3 here is CASSVEALNNEQFF. The DNA of the CDR3 is TGTGCCAGCAGCGTAGAAGCCCTAAACAATGAGCAGTTCTTC.

The chain has TRBV6-9 and TRBJ1-1; D ambiguous. The V and J ends lost 3 bases and 1 base respectively, with 12 bases between them. The CDR3 sequence is 15 residues long. Per the germline V gene, CDR1 is MNHGY and CDR2 is SVAAGI. CDR3 DNA sequence: TGTGCCAGCAGTTACGACGCTATGAGGAACACTGAAGCTTTCTTT. Protein product: CASSYDAMRNTEAFF.

Note on this clone: The identical CDR3 is also encoded by other nucleotide sequences in the sample. The chain couples TRBV27 to TRBJ2-7, with TRBD1 matching over 7 bases. Germline lookup yields CDR1 MNHEY and CDR2 SMNVEV (reference sequence). V was clipped by 3 bases and J by 2 bases; unmatched bases: 4. The CDR3 is 14 residues long. The CDR3 DNA follows: TGTGCCAGCAGTTTGGGACAGACCCCCTACGAGCAGTACTTC. Its protein is CASSLGQTPYEQYF.

By its share, this clone is medium-sized (0.01 to 0.1%). The genes are TRBV27 and TRBJ1-2, with D hard to call. Germline CDR1 is MNHEY and CDR2 is SMNVEV (reference sequence). The CDR3 contains 15 residues. Trimming took 0 bases from V and 5 from J, leaving 13 bases between them. The DNA of the CDR3 is TGTGCCAGCAGTTTATCGACTGACCCCTATTATGGCTACACCTTC. Translation: CASSLSTDPYYGYTF.

This clone has only a few counts. The chain combines TRBV2 with TRBJ1-2; D is unclear. Germline V gene data show CDR1 as SNHLY and CDR2 as FYNNEI. CDR3 length: 11 amino acids. Trimming cost V 1 base and J 10 bases, with 7 bases left between them. CDR3 DNA sequence: TGTGCCAGCAGTGAAGTCGGGGACTACACCTTC. This encodes CASSEVGDYTF.

This clone has only one observation. The chain uses TRBV7-6 and TRBJ2-5; 11 nucleotides line up with TRBD2. This CDR3 is 17 amino acids long. V shed 6 bases, J shed 6 bases, and the junction held 15 bases outside the gene matches. Germline lookup yields CDR1 SGHVS and CDR2 FNYEAQ. CDR3 region: CASSSEPGLAATKTQYF. The CDR3 nucleotides read TGTGCCAGCAGTTCTGAGCCGGGACTAGCGGCGACTAAGACCCAGTACTTC.

The chain carries TRBV27 and TRBJ2-5; TRBD2 matches 7 bases. V lost 7 bases, J lost 7 bases, and 6 bases stayed unmatched. The CDR3 is made up of 12 amino acids. Germline CDR1 and CDR2: MNHEY and SMNVEV (reference sequence). CDR3 DNA: TGTGCCAGCACCCCGGGGGGTGGGACCCAGTACTTC. Protein: CASTPGGGTQYF.

A few counts support this clone. The chain couples TRBV19 to TRBJ2-7, with 9 bases that match TRBD1. CDR3 length: 14 residues. Per the germline V gene, CDR1 is LNHDA and CDR2 is SQIVND (reference sequence). V dropped 3 bases and J dropped 5; count of bases not matched to a gene: 5. The CDR3: CASSMGQGSHEQYF. CDR3 DNA: TGTGCCAGTAGTATGGGACAGGGATCTCACGAGCAGTACTTC.

The chain has TRBV18 and TRBJ1-3; 7 bases fit TRBD1. V shed 4 bases, J shed 0 bases, and the junction held 3 bases outside the gene matches. Germline CDR1 and CDR2: KGHSH and LQKENI. The CDR3 runs 15 residues. CDR3 protein: CASSLRTGSGNTIYF. DNA of the CDR3: TGTGCCAGCTCACTACGGACAGGCTCTGGAAACACCATATATTTT.

The chain carries TRBV5-1 and TRBJ2-5, with TRBD1 identical over 8 bases. Germline V lookup: CDR1 SGHRS, CDR2 YFSETQ. There are 14 residues in the CDR3. The junction had 9 bases not matched to a gene; V was cut back by 6 bases and J by 5 bases. The CDR3 DNA is TGCGCCAGCACCACGGGACAGGCCACGGAGACCCAGTACTTC. This gives the protein CASTTGQATETQYF. The full variable domain, in which reference TRBV5-1 and TRBJ2-5 provide the parts outside the CDR3, is KAGVTQTPRYLIKTRGQQVTLSCSPISGHRSVSWYQQTPGQGLQFLFEYFSETQRNKGNFPGRFSGRQFSNSRSEMNVSTLELGDSALYLCASTTGQATETQYFGPGTRLLVL.

The rearrangement uses TRBV5-4 and TRBJ2-3, with D tentatively TRBD2 (6 bases). Germline V gene lookup returns CDR1 SGHNT and CDR2 YYREEE (reference sequence). The CDR3 totals 14 residues. Deletions cut 3 bases from V and 3 bases from J, with 11 bases between. CDR3 bases: TGTGCCAGCAGCTCAACGGGAGTTACAGATACGCAGTATTTT. It is translated as CASSSTGVTDTQYF.

This clone was detected only a few times. CDR3 in amino acids: CASSLGWGGNQPQHF. The CDR3 DNA reads TGTGCCAGCAGCTTAGGTTGGGGAGGCAATCAGCCCCAGCATTTT. The chain has TRBV7-6 and TRBJ1-5; D is unclear. Trimming pared 1 base from V and 2 bases from J, leaving 9 bases between. This CDR3 comprises 15 residues. From germline, CDR1 is SGHVS and CDR2 FNYEAQ.

This chain links TRBV29-1 with TRBJ2-5, with 8 nucleotides matching TRBD2. The CDR3 consists of 18 residues. From germline, CDR1 is SQVTM and CDR2 ANQGSEA. V lost 4 bases and J lost 3; bases outside the gene matches: 19. The CDR3 loop is CSVVPYLRTSQLKETQYF. CDR3 nucleotide sequence: TGCAGCGTTGTTCCCTATCTCCGGACTAGCCAACTAAAAGAGACCCAGTACTTC.

V usage is TRBV5-4 and J usage is TRBJ2-7; perhaps D is TRBD1 or TRBD2 (5 bases each). With 4 bases removed from V and 5 bases from J, the gap between germline ends came to 16 bases. This CDR3 region has 14 residues. CDR1 SGHNT and CDR2 YYREEE come from the germline V gene (reference sequence). CDR3 protein: CASSRPGTRDEQYF. The CDR3 nucleotides are TGTGCCAGCAGCCGACCCGGGACGCGGGACGAGCAGTACTTC.

The chain recombines TRBV27 with TRBJ1-1, with D unclear. V was clipped by 2 bases and J by 0 bases, with 13 bases between them. Germline CDR1 reads MNHEY; CDR2 reads SMNVEV (reference sequence). The CDR3 consists of 16 residues. CDR3 sequence reads: CASSLNGPWVNTEAFF. Written as DNA, the CDR3 is TGTGCCAGCAGTTTAAATGGGCCATGGGTGAACACTGAAGCTTTCTTT.

The CDR3 sequence: CASSIRPGGSYNEQFF. The CDR3 DNA reads as TGTGCCAGTAGTATTCGGCCAGGGGGGAGCTACAATGAGCAGTTCTTC. The chain combines TRBV19 with TRBJ2-1, with D perhaps TRBD1 (7 bases). CDR3 size: 16 residues. Looked up from germline, CDR1 is LNHDA and CDR2 is SQIVND (reference sequence). Trimming took off 3 bases at V and 3 bases at J, with 15 bases between the two ends. Drawing the rest from reference TRBV19 and TRBJ2-1, the complete variable domain is DGGITQSPKYLFRKEGQNVTLSCEQNLNHDAMYWYRQDPGQGLRLIYYSQIVNDFQKGDIAEGYSVSREKKESFPLTVTSAQKNPTAFYLCASSIRPGGSYNEQFFGPGTRLTVL.

Concerning this clone: Other nucleotide sequences from this sample produce the same CDR3. J is TRBJ1-1 and V is TRBV15; D remains ambiguous. V lost 1 base and J 1 base, leaving 7 bases between the germline ends. The germline CDR1 and CDR2 sequences are LNHNV and YYDKDF (reference sequence). The CDR3 consists of 14 residues. The chain's CDR3 is CATSRGGWNTEAFF. As DNA, the CDR3 is TGTGCCACCAGCAGAGGGGGATGGAACACTGAAGCTTTCTTT. The full variable domain, completed using reference TRBV15 and TRBJ1-1, is DAMVIQNPRYQVTQFGKPVTLSCSQTLNHNVMYWYQQKSSQAPKLLFHYYDKDFNNEADTPDNFQSRRPNTSFCFLDIRSPGLGDTAMYLCATSRGGWNTEAFFGQGTRLTVV.

For the CDR3, the DNA is TGTGCCAGCAGTTTCAATGAACGCAGCTATGGCTACACCTTC. Translated, it gives CASSFNERSYGYTF. V and J are TRBV28 and TRBJ1-2, with D uncertain. The CDR3 runs to 14 residues. Germline assignment: CDR1 MDHEN and CDR2 SYDVKM. V lost 3 bases and J lost 4, with 12 bases in between.

The count of this clone is one. V and J are TRBV7-8 and TRBJ2-5; 7 bases fit TRBD2. The trim removed 1 base at V and 4 bases at J, leaving 9 bases unmatched. This CDR3 spans 16 amino acids. Germline CDR1 is SGHVS and CDR2 is FQNEAQ. CDR3 in DNA: TGTGCCAGCAGCTTAGATCCGCGGGAGTACGGAGAGACCCAGTACTTC. Translating it yields CASSLDPREYGETQYF.

V gene TRBV6-1 combines with J gene TRBJ2-7; 7 bases are a match to TRBD1. The CDR3 contains 17 residues. The V gene end was trimmed by 2 bases and the J gene end by 3 bases; junction bases not matched to a gene: 13. CDR1 MNHNS and CDR2 SASEGT come from the germline V gene. The CDR3 spells CASSEWKRRGQGYEQYF. Here the CDR3 DNA reads TGTGCCAGCAGTGAATGGAAAAGAAGGGGGCAAGGCTACGAGCAGTACTTC.